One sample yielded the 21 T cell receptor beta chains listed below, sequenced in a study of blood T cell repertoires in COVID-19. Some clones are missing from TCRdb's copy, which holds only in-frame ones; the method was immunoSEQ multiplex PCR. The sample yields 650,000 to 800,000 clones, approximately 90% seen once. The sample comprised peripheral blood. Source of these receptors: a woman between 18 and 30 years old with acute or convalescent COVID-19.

The CDR3 spells CASSEWGGSLSYNEQFF. DNA for the CDR3: TGTGCCAGCAGTGAGTGGGGGGGCTCGCTCTCCTACAATGAGCAGTTCTTC. The chain carries TRBV6-1 and TRBJ2-1; possibly TRBD2 for D (7 bases). V was shortened by 3 bases and J by 0 bases, with 15 bases between the two germline ends. The CDR3 is made up of 17 amino acids. Germline CDR1 MNHNS, CDR2 SASEGT.

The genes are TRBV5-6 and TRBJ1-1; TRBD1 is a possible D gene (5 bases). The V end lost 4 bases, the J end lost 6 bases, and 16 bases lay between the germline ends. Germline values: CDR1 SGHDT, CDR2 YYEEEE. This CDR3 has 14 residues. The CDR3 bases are TGTGCCAGCAGCCGACGGGGGGAGGCAGCTGAAGCTTTCTTT. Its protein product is CASSRRGEAAEAFF.

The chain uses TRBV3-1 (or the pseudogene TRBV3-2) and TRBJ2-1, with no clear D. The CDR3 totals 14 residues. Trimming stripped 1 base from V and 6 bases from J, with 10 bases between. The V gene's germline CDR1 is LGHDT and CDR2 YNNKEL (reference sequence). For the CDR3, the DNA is TGTGCCAGCAGCCAAGTACGACTGGGCAATGAGCAGTTCTTC. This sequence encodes CASSQVRLGNEQFF.

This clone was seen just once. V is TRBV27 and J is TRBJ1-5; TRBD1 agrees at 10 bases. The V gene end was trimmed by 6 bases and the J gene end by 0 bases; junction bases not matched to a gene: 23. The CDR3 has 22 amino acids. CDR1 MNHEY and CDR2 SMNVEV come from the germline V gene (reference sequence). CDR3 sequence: CASSPFFYAGQGSPYSNQPQHF. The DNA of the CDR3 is TGTGCCAGCAGCCCATTTTTCTATGCGGGACAGGGGAGCCCTTATAGCAATCAGCCCCAGCATTTT.

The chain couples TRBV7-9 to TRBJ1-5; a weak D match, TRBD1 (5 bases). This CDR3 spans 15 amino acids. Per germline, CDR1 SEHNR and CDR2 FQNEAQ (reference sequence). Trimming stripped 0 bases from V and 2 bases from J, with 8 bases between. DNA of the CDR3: TGTGCCAGCAGCTTAGCGATAGGGGGCAATCAGCCCCAGCATTTT. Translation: CASSLAIGGNQPQHF.

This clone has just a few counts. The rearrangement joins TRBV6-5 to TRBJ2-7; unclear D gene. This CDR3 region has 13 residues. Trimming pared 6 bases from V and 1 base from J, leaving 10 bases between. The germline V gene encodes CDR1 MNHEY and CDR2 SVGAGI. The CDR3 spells CASRALSSYEQYF. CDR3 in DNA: TGTGCCAGCAGGGCCCTGTCTTCCTACGAGCAGTACTTC.

CDR3 DNA sequence: TGTGCCAGCTCGGGATTAGCGGGGGAAGAGACCCAGTACTTC. It yields the protein CASSGLAGEETQYF. The V and J genes are TRBV18 and TRBJ2-5, with 9 bases fitting TRBD2. The CDR3 runs to 14 residues. Germline CDR1 reads KGHSH; CDR2 reads LQKENI. After removal of 6 bases from V and 3 bases from J, the junction contained 5 bases not matched to a gene.

The CDR3 DNA is TGTGCCAGCATTCCCCGCGGGGGCTTGGGCACTGAAGCTTTCTTT. It translates to CASIPRGGLGTEAFF. The chain uses TRBV27 and TRBJ1-1; possibly TRBD1 for D (6 bases). CDR3 length: 15 amino acids. Germline CDR1 is MNHEY and CDR2 is SMNVEV (reference sequence). V lost 7 bases, J lost 4 bases, and 19 bases lay in between.

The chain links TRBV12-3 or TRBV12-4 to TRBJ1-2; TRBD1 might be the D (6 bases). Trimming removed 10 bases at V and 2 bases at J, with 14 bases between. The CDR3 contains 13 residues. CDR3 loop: CATTDRLNYGYTF. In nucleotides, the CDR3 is TGTGCCACCACCGACAGGCTCAACTATGGCTACACCTTC.

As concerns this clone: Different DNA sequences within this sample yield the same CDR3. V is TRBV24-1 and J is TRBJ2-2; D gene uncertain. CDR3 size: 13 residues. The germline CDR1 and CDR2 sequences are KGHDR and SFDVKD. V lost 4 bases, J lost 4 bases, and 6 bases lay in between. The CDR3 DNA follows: TGTGCCACCAGTGACCCGGTCACCGGGGAGCTGTTTTTT. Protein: CATSDPVTGELFF.

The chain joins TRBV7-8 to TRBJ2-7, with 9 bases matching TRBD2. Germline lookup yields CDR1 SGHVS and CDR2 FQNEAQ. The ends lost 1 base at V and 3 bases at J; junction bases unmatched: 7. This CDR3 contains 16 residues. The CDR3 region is CASSLGPAGGLYEQYF. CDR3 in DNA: TGTGCCAGCAGCTTAGGTCCGGCGGGGGGGCTCTACGAGCAGTACTTC. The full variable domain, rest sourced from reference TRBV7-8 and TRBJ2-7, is GAGVSQSPRYKVAKRGQDVALRCDPISGHVSLFWYQQALGQGPEFLTYFQNEAQLDKSGLPSDRFFAERPEGSVSTLKIQRTQQEDSAVYLCASSLGPAGGLYEQYFGPGTRLTVT.

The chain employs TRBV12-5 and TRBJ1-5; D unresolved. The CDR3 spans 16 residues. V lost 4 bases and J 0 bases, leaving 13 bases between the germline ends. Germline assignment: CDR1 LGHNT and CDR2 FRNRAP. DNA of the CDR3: TGTGCTAGTGGTTCGAAGGTAGCGCATAGCAATCAGCCCCAGCATTTT. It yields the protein CASGSKVAHSNQPQHF.

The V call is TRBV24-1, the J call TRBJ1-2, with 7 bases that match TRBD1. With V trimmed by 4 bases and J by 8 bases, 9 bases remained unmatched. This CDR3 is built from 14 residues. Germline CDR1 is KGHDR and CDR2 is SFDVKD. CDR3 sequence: CATSDLDRVAGYTF. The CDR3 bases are TGTGCCACCAGTGACCTCGACAGGGTAGCAGGCTACACCTTC.

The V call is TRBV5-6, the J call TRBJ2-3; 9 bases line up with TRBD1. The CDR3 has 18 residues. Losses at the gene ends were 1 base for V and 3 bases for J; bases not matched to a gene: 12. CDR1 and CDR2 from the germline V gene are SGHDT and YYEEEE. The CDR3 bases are TGTGCCAGCAGCTTGCGGGTAACAGGGGGCTCGGGAACAGATACGCAGTATTTT. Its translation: CASSLRVTGGSGTDTQYF.

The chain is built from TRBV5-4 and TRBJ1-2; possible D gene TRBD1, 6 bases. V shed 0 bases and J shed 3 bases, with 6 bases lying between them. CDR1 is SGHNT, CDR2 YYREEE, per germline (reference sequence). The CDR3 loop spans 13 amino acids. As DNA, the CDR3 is TGTGCCAGCAGCTTGGCAGGGGACTATGGCTACACCTTC. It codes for CASSLAGDYGYTF. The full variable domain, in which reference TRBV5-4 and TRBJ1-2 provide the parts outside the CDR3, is ETGVTQSPTHLIKTRGQQVTLRCSSQSGHNTVSWYQQALGQGPQFIFQYYREEENGRGNFPPRFSGLQFPNYSSELNVNALELDDSALYLCASSLAGDYGYTFGSGTRLTVV.

The CDR3 nucleotides are TGTGCCAGCAGCCCGGGACAGAACAATCAGCCCCAGCATTTT. This sequence encodes CASSPGQNNQPQHF. V usage is TRBV7-8 and J usage is TRBJ1-5; 7 bases are shared with TRBD1. V trimming: 5 bases; J trimming: 3 bases; junction bases outside the gene matches: 4. The CDR3 contains 14 residues. CDR1 is SGHVS, CDR2 FQNEAQ, per germline.

The DNA for the CDR3 is TGTGCCACCAGCAGATTGGGACAGGGTAATTCACCCCTCCACTTT. It codes for CATSRLGQGNSPLHF. V gene TRBV15 combines with J gene TRBJ1-6; 9 bases line up with TRBD1. CDR1 is LNHNV and CDR2 is YYDKDF in the germline V gene (reference sequence). V lost 2 bases and J lost 6; bases outside the gene matches: 2. This CDR3 is built from 15 residues.

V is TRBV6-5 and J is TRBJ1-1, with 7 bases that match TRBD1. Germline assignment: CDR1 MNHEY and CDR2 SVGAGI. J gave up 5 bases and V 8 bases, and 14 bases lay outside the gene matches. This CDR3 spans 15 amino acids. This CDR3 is CASGHSTGVGTEAFF. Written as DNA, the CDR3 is TGTGCCAGCGGACACTCAACAGGGGTCGGGACTGAAGCTTTCTTT.

Written as DNA, the CDR3 is TGTGCCAGCACCACCGGGGGGCGGCGGTTGAACACTGAAGCTTTCTTT. Protein sequence: CASTTGGRRLNTEAFF. V usage is TRBV11-1 and J usage is TRBJ1-1; D is possibly TRBD1 (6 bases). CDR1 and CDR2 from the germline V gene are SGHAT and FQDESV (reference sequence). This CDR3 region has 16 residues. Trimming took off 7 bases at V and 0 bases at J, with 18 bases between the two ends.

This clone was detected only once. The CDR3 sequence: CAWSLRDRVLVGEQYF. The DNA of the CDR3 is TGTGCCTGGAGTCTCCGGGACAGGGTATTAGTGGGAGAGCAGTACTTC. The chain couples TRBV30 to TRBJ2-7, with 9 bases that match TRBD1. The CDR3 runs to 16 residues. From germline, CDR1 is GTSNPN and CDR2 SVGIG (reference sequence). J lost 7 bases, V lost 2 bases, and 15 bases had no gene match.

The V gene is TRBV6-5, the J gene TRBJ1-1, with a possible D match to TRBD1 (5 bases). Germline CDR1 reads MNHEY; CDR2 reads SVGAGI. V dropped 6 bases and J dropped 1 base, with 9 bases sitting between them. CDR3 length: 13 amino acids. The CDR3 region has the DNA TGTGCCAGCAGACCAGGGAAGAACACTGAAGCTTTCTTT. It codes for CASRPGKNTEAFF.